The 13 T cell receptor beta chains reported below all come from one sample, sequenced in a study of OX40 agonist ivuxolimab in advanced cancers. Here immunoSEQ multiplex PCR was the method, and the copy in TCRdb shows in-frame clones only, minus some. The data show 35,000 or so clones, about 80% seen once. This specimen consisted of CD4+ or CD8+ T cells sorted from blood, obtained in a trial of the OX40 agonist ivuxolimab. The receptors were gathered from an adult with an advanced solid tumor such as melanoma, head and neck, liver or kidney cancer.

This clone was seen a handful of times. This chain links TRBV5-4 with TRBJ2-7, with no clear D. Trimming cost V 2 bases and J 3 bases, with 6 bases left between them. This CDR3 comprises 12 residues. CDR1 and CDR2 from the germline V gene are SGHNT and YYREEE (reference sequence). This CDR3 is CASSFGSYEQYF. CDR3 coding DNA: TGTGCCAGCAGCTTTGGCAGCTACGAGCAGTACTTC.

In this sample, this clone turned up a few times. This rearrangement joins TRBV10-2 to TRBJ2-1; D possibly matches TRBD1 or TRBD2 (6 bases each). The V gene lost 2 bases and the J gene lost 6 bases, with 11 bases spanning the gap. Germline CDR1 reads WSHSY; CDR2 reads SAAADI. This CDR3 region has 14 residues. CDR3 amino acids: CASSEGGGRNEQFF. In nucleotides, the CDR3 is TGCGCCAGCAGTGAGGGAGGGGGGCGCAATGAGCAGTTCTTC.

This clone was seen a single time. The chain's CDR3 is CASSLLPGQYNSPLHF. CDR3 bases: TGTGCCAGCAGCCTATTACCGGGACAGTATAATTCACCCCTCCACTTT. The V call is TRBV27, the J call TRBJ1-6, with 7 bases lining up with TRBD1. The V and J ends lost 6 bases and 4 bases, in that order; junction bases with no gene match: 9. The germline V gene has CDR1 MNHEY and CDR2 SMNVEV (reference sequence). There are 16 residues in the CDR3.

This clone was detected a few times. The rearrangement links TRBV5-1 to TRBJ2-1; no definite D call. Germline V gene data show CDR1 as SGHRS and CDR2 as YFSETQ. The CDR3 loop spans 14 amino acids. V gave up 1 base and J gave up 6 bases, with 11 bases separating them. The CDR3 is CASSLTWSINEQFF. DNA of the CDR3: TGCGCCAGCAGCTTGACTTGGTCCATCAATGAGCAGTTCTTC.

The gene calls are TRBV14 and TRBJ1-2; D unclear. Trimming took off 1 base at V and 5 bases at J, with 17 bases between the two ends. The CDR3 consists of 16 residues. Germline loops: CDR1 SGHDN, CDR2 FVKESK. The CDR3 sequence is CASSQVPQGRGYGYTF. In DNA form, the CDR3 reads TGTGCCAGCAGCCAAGTCCCACAAGGACGTGGATATGGCTACACCTTC.

The rearrangement links TRBV6-5 to TRBJ2-1; 7 positions agree with TRBD2. This CDR3 has 15 residues. J was trimmed by 7 bases and V by 2 bases; bases with no gene match: 8. Germline CDR1 and CDR2: MNHEY and SVGAGI. Here the CDR3 reads CASSYVAGVRNEQFF. In DNA, the CDR3 is TGTGCCAGCAGTTACGTGGCGGGAGTGAGGAATGAGCAGTTCTTC.

The gene calls are TRBV6-5 and TRBJ1-1; tentatively, D is TRBD1 (5 bases). The V and J ends lost 6 bases and 3 bases respectively, with 14 bases between them. Germline V gives CDR1 MNHEY, CDR2 SVGAGI. The CDR3 covers 14 residues. CDR3 sequence reads: CASRFLGEYTEAFF. The CDR3 nucleotides are TGTGCCAGCAGATTCTTGGGGGAATACACTGAAGCTTTCTTT.

V gene TRBV7-9 combines with J gene TRBJ2-5, with 12 bases lining up with TRBD1. The CDR3 length is 16 residues. In germline, CDR1 is SEHNR, CDR2 FQNEAQ (reference sequence). V lost 5 bases, J lost 1 base, and 5 bases stayed unmatched. The CDR3 loop reads CASSHRDRGPQETQYF. As DNA, the CDR3 is TGTGCCAGCAGCCATCGGGACAGGGGGCCCCAAGAGACCCAGTACTTC.

The genes are TRBV4-2 and TRBJ2-2, with 10 bases identical to TRBD1. The CDR3 has 17 amino acids. V lost 3 bases to trimming and J lost 3 bases; unmatched junction nucleotides: 7. Germline V gene data show CDR1 as LGHNA and CDR2 as YNFKEQ. The CDR3 protein is CASSHPDRGRDTGELFF. The DNA of the CDR3 is TGTGCCAGCAGCCACCCCGACAGGGGGCGCGACACCGGGGAGCTGTTTTTT.

The V gene is TRBV4-1, the J gene TRBJ2-2; 10 bases align to TRBD1. V gave up 3 bases and J gave up 7 bases; unmatched junction bases: 11. The CDR3 is made up of 17 amino acids. The V gene's germline CDR1 is MGHRA and CDR2 YSYEKL. The CDR3 DNA reads as TGCGCCAGCAGCCATCCGGGACAGGGGACCGCCGGCGGGGAGCTGTTTTTT. It codes for CASSHPGQGTAGGELFF.

The chain joins TRBV27 to TRBJ1-4; no definite D call. The germline V and J ends were trimmed by 6 bases and 8 bases, with 16 bases remaining between them. The CDR3 consists of 14 residues. The V gene's germline CDR1 is MNHEY and CDR2 SMNVEV (reference sequence). Here the CDR3 DNA reads TGTGCCAGCAGCCCATTGGGTGGGGAAGAAAAACTGTTTTTT. Translated, it gives CASSPLGGEEKLFF.

The V call is TRBV29-1, the J call TRBJ2-5; 7 bases agree with TRBD2. CDR3 length equals 15 residues. Germline CDR1 SQVTM, CDR2 ANQGSEA. Trimming cost V 4 bases and J 1 base; bases outside gene matches: 9. The CDR3 DNA is TGCAGCGTTGCCCTTGGGGAGGGAGTCCAAGAGACCCAGTACTTC. It translates to CSVALGEGVQETQYF.

V gene TRBV11-3 combines with J gene TRBJ2-7; 10 nucleotides line up with TRBD1. The germline V gene encodes CDR1 SGHNT and CDR2 YENEEA. The CDR3 consists of 14 residues. V lost 5 bases, J lost 3 bases, and 4 bases stayed unmatched. CDR3 DNA sequence: TGTGCCAGCAGCCCCGGGACAGGGGACTACGAGCAGTACTTC. Encoded protein: CASSPGTGDYEQYF.